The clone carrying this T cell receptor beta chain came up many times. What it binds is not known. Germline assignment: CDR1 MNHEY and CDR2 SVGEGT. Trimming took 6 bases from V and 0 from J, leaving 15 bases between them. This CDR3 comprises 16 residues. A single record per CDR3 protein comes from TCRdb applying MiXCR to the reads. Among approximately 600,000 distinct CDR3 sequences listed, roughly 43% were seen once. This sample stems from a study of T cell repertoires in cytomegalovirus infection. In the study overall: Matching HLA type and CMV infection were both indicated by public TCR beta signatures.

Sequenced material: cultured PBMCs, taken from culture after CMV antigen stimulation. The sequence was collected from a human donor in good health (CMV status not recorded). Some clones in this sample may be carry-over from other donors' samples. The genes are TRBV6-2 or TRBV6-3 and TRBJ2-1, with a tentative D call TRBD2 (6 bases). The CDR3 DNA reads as TGTGCCAGCAGGCCAACCGGGGGAAGCTCCTACAATGAGCAGTTCTTC. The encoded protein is CASRPTGGSSYNEQFF.